One sample yielded the 21 T cell receptor beta chains listed below, sequenced in a study of blood T cell repertoires in COVID-19 (dated by TCRdb to the early 2020s). The method was the immunoSEQ multiplex PCR assay. TCRdb re-hosts the immuneACCESS table, in-frame sequences only. Its copies lack some clones; in the studies checked, an unresolved V gene accounts for under half of them, and the cause for the rest is not known. In this sample the table shows about 290,000 clones, 75% to 90% of which occur a single time. The ten top clones hold about 1.8% of the sample. The sequencing input was PBMCs or T cells enriched from blood (not recorded which). Receptors originate from a woman aged 35 to 49 who had recovered from COVID-19.

This clone was observed a single time. The chain joins TRBV12-2 to TRBJ1-2; TRBD1 is taken as the D call from the table, unchecked against the DNA. TRBV12-2 is assigned pseudogene status. CDR3 size: 16 residues. CDR3 sequence: CASRLKGQPANYGYTF. CDR3 sequence (DNA): TGTGCAAGTCGCTTAAAGGGACAACCCGCAAACTATGGCTACACCTTC.

In this sample, this clone turned up once. Written as DNA, the CDR3 is TGTGCCAGCAGCCTTAGCGGGCCTTACAATGAGCAGTTCTTC. It yields the protein CASSLSGPYNEQFF. J is TRBJ2-1 and V is TRBV7-3; 7 bases are shared with TRBD2. CDR3 length: 14 amino acids. The J segment lost 4 bases and the V segment lost 5 bases, leaving 5 bases of the junction unmatched. Germline assignment: CDR1 SGHTA and CDR2 FQGTGA.

The chain uses TRBV5-1 and TRBJ2-3; 10 nucleotides agree with TRBD2. Per germline, CDR1 SGHRS and CDR2 YFSETQ. V shed 7 bases, J shed 5 bases, and the junction held 13 bases outside the gene matches. The CDR3 is made up of 16 amino acids. CDR3 sequence: CASCTSSGRDRDTQYF. In nucleotides, the CDR3 is TGCGCCAGCTGCACCTCCAGCGGGAGGGATAGAGATACGCAGTATTTT.

The chain is built from TRBV11-2 and TRBJ1-1; 12 bases map to TRBD1. CDR3 size: 17 residues. Germline V gene data show CDR1 as SGHAT and CDR2 as FQNNGV. Trimming took 4 bases from V and 4 from J; bases not matched to a gene: 10. The CDR3 reads CASSSYLGQGAGTEAFF. The CDR3 DNA reads as TGTGCCAGCAGCTCTTATTTGGGACAGGGGGCGGGCACTGAAGCTTTCTTT. Based on the CDR3 plus reference TRBV11-2 and TRBJ1-1, the full variable domain is EAGVAQSPRYKIIEKRQSVAFWCNPISGHATLYWYQQILGQGPKLLIQFQNNGVVDDSQLPKDRFSAERLKGVDSTLKIQPAKLEDSAVYLCASSSYLGQGAGTEAFFGQGTRLTVV.

The chain links TRBV5-6 to TRBJ2-3, with TRBD2 identical over 11 bases. Per germline, CDR1 SGHDT and CDR2 YYEEEE. CDR3 length: 17 residues. Losses at the gene ends were 5 bases for V and 2 bases for J; bases not matched to a gene: 10. The CDR3 loop reads CASRYSSGGEITDTQYF. The CDR3 bases are TGTGCCAGCAGATATAGTAGCGGGGGGGAGATCACAGATACGCAGTATTTT.

The sample holds a few counts of this clone. This sequence joins TRBV4-1 and TRBJ1-1; D is uncertain. V was shortened by 2 bases and J by 1 base, with 11 bases between the two germline ends. Germline values: CDR1 MGHRA, CDR2 YSYEKL. The CDR3 spans 15 residues. DNA of the CDR3: TGCGCCAGCAGCCAATGGAGACTATCGAACACTGAAGCTTTCTTT. Protein sequence: CASSQWRLSNTEAFF.

V is TRBV2 and J is TRBJ2-5, with 7 bases lining up with TRBD1. Germline V gene data show CDR1 as SNHLY and CDR2 as FYNNEI. The CDR3 loop spans 14 amino acids. V trimming: 4 bases; J trimming: 2 bases; junction bases outside the gene matches: 4. Here the CDR3 reads CASSVARGQETQYF. DNA for the CDR3: TGTGCCAGCAGTGTAGCCAGGGGGCAAGAGACCCAGTACTTC.

This sequence joins TRBV5-4 and TRBJ2-3; 8 bases match TRBD2. Germline values: CDR1 SGHNT, CDR2 YYREEE (reference sequence). J lost 13 bases, V lost 5 bases, and 15 bases had no gene match. This CDR3 has 14 amino acids. CDR3 coding DNA: TGTGCCAGCAGAACCGGGACTAGAGGAACGGAGGAGTATTTT. This translates into CASRTGTRGTEEYF.

This rearrangement joins TRBV12-3 or TRBV12-4 to TRBJ2-3, with TRBD1 matching 7 bases. The CDR3 is 13 residues long. J gave up 5 bases and V 6 bases, and 5 bases lay outside the gene matches. The CDR3, as DNA: TGTGCCAGCAGGTTTACAGGGGTAGATACGCAGTATTTT. Its translation is CASRFTGVDTQYF.

The CDR3 sequence is CASSHTTGNTEAFF. CDR3 sequence (DNA): TGTGCCAGCAGCCACACTACAGGGAACACTGAAGCTTTCTTT. The rearrangement joins TRBV5-6 to TRBJ1-1; tentative D call: TRBD1 (5 bases). Germline V CDR1 and CDR2: SGHDT, YYEEEE. V was trimmed by 4 bases and J by 1 base, leaving 11 bases between them. The CDR3 runs 14 residues.

This chain links TRBV19 with TRBJ1-2; 9 nucleotides align to TRBD1. This CDR3 is 12 amino acids long. Germline trimming cut 7 bases from V and 5 bases from J; bases unmatched to any gene: 2. Germline lookup yields CDR1 LNHDA and CDR2 SQIVND (reference sequence). The CDR3 nucleotides read TGTGCCAGTACCGACAGGGGGTATGGCTACACCTTC. Amino acids: CASTDRGYGYTF.

The V and J genes are TRBV24-1 and TRBJ2-1, with TRBD1 matching 11 bases. J was trimmed by 6 bases and V by 4 bases; bases with no gene match: 4. CDR3 length: 15 residues. The germline V gene has CDR1 KGHDR and CDR2 SFDVKD. The CDR3 spells CATSETGTGGNEQFF. The CDR3, as DNA: TGTGCCACCAGTGAAACCGGGACAGGGGGCAATGAGCAGTTCTTC.

The V and J genes are TRBV4-1 and TRBJ1-2; D is possibly TRBD1 (6 bases). The germline V gene has CDR1 MGHRA and CDR2 YSYEKL. V dropped 0 bases and J dropped 14 bases, with 19 bases sitting between them. This CDR3 comprises 14 residues. This CDR3 is CASSQETGYPSGTF. The CDR3, as DNA: TGCGCCAGCAGCCAAGAGACAGGCTACCCTAGTGGGACCTTC.

V is TRBV4-1 and J is TRBJ1-1, with D unresolved. CDR1 MGHRA and CDR2 YSYEKL come from the germline V gene. The CDR3 is 18 residues long. Trimming shortened V by 3 bases and J by 4 bases, and 24 bases separated the two germline ends. This CDR3 reads CASSHPESIAGVGTEAFF. CDR3 in DNA: TGCGCCAGCAGCCACCCTGAGTCAATCGCCGGGGTGGGCACTGAAGCTTTCTTT.

This chain uses TRBV18 with TRBJ1-1; 10 nucleotides line up with TRBD1. Germline V gene data show CDR1 as KGHSH and CDR2 as LQKENI. This CDR3 spans 19 amino acids. J gave up 3 bases and V 4 bases, and 17 bases lay outside the gene matches. The DNA of the CDR3 is TGTGCCAGCTCACGCGAATACCGGGACAGGGGCCAAGGGGACACTGAAGCTTTCTTT. Its translation is CASSREYRDRGQGDTEAFF.

This clone occurred once. This chain joins TRBV4-1 and TRBJ1-2, with D possibly being TRBD1 (6 bases). V dropped 2 bases and J dropped 1 base, with 17 bases sitting between them. The CDR3 loop spans 17 amino acids. The germline CDR1 and CDR2 sequences are MGHRA and YSYEKL. CDR3 nucleotide sequence: TGCGCCAGCAGCCAACCCCCGGGACATCCGTTTAACTATGGCTACACCTTC. This gives the protein CASSQPPGHPFNYGYTF.

This clone was observed once. The rearrangement joins TRBV30 to TRBJ1-3; unclear D gene. The CDR3 spans 13 residues. Germline V gene lookup returns CDR1 GTSNPN and CDR2 SVGIG (reference sequence). The germline V and J ends were trimmed by 2 bases and 0 bases, with 5 bases remaining between them. The CDR3, as DNA: TGTGCCTGGAGTTCCCTCTCTGGAAACACCATATATTTT. Translating it yields CAWSSLSGNTIYF.

This chain connects TRBV6-5 to TRBJ2-5, with 10 bases aligning to TRBD2. With 6 bases clipped from V and 4 bases from J, the junction kept 8 bases outside the gene matches. The CDR3 extends over 15 amino acids. Germline CDR1 is MNHEY and CDR2 is SVGAGI. CDR3 residues: CASSPVAGGLETQYF. CDR3 in DNA: TGTGCCAGCAGCCCCGTAGCGGGAGGCCTAGAGACCCAGTACTTC.

V gene TRBV9 combines with J gene TRBJ1-4, with D uncertain. V lost 2 bases and J 3 bases, leaving 14 bases between the germline ends. Germline lookup yields CDR1 SGDLS and CDR2 YYNGEE. The CDR3 consists of 16 residues. The CDR3 region has the DNA TGTGCCAGCAGCGTCTCACCGGTCGGGGCTAATGAAAAACTGTTTTTT. Encoded protein: CASSVSPVGANEKLFF.

This chain joins TRBV29-1 and TRBJ1-1, with 9 nucleotides matching TRBD1. Germline CDR1 is SQVTM and CDR2 is ANQGSEA. There are 14 residues in the CDR3. After removal of 7 bases from V and 1 base from J, the junction contained 7 bases not matched to a gene. The CDR3 DNA reads as TGCAGCGCATCACAGGGGGCTGAGAACACTGAAGCTTTCTTT. Translating it yields CSASQGAENTEAFF.

The chain is built from TRBV5-1 and TRBJ1-4, with 9 nucleotides matching TRBD1. CDR1 is SGHRS and CDR2 is YFSETQ in the germline V gene. The CDR3 length is 17 residues. Germline trimming cut 3 bases from V and 6 bases from J; bases unmatched to any gene: 12. The CDR3 loop is CASSSEPLDRGDEKLFF. The CDR3 DNA follows: TGCGCCAGCAGCTCCGAACCTTTAGACAGGGGGGATGAAAAACTGTTTTTT.